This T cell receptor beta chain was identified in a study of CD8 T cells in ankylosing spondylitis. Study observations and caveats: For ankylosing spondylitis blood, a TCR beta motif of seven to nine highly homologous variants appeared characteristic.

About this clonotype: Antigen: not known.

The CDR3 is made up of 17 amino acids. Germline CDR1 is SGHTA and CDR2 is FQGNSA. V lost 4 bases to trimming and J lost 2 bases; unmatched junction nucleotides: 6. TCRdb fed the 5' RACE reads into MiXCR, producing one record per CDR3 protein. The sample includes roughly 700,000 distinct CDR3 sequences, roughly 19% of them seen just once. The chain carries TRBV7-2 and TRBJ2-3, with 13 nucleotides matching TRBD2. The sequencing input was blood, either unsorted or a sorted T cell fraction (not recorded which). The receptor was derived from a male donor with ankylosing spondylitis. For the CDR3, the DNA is TGTGCCAGCAGCTCATGGACTAGCGGGGGCTCCACAGATACGCAGTATTTT. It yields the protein CASSSWTSGGSTDTQYF. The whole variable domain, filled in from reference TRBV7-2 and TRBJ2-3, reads GAGVSQSPSNKVTEKGKDVELRCDPISGHTALYWYRQSLGQGLEFLIYFQGNSAPDKSGLPSDRFSAERTGGSVSTLTIQRTQQEDSAVYLCASSSWTSGGSTDTQYFGPGTRLTVL.